Presented here are 26 T cell receptor beta chains from one specimen sequenced in a study of radiation and T cells in renal cell carcinoma. Measured with immunoSEQ multiplex PCR; TCRdb has only the in-frame clones, and not every one. The repertoire holds 70,000 to 90,000 clones, with just over 85% as singletons. Documented time point: blood 2 weeks post-SBRT. Specified treatment: 15 Gy SBRT to primary tumor, nephrectomy 4 weeks later. Specimen: blood, collected from a patient whose treatment included radiotherapy and nephrectomy. These receptor sequences come from a woman aged 45-59 years with renal cell carcinoma.

The sample holds a few counts of this clone. The genes are TRBV19 and TRBJ1-5; 9 nucleotides align to TRBD1. Losses at the gene ends were 10 bases for V and 5 bases for J; bases not matched to a gene: 9. The CDR3 length is 14 residues. CDR1 is LNHDA and CDR2 is SQIVND in the germline V gene (reference sequence). The CDR3 DNA reads TGTGCCACCGAGGGACAGGGTAGGTATCAGCCCCAGCATTTT. Encoded protein: CATEGQGRYQPQHF. Full variable domain (rest looked up from reference TRBV19 and TRBJ1-5): DGGITQSPKYLFRKEGQNVTLSCEQNLNHDAMYWYRQDPGQGLRLIYYSQIVNDFQKGDIAEGYSVSREKKESFPLTVTSAQKNPTAFYLCATEGQGRYQPQHFGDGTRLSIL.

The J gene is TRBJ2-3, the V gene TRBV7-2; 8 bases are a match to TRBD2. The V gene's germline CDR1 is SGHTA and CDR2 FQGNSA. J was trimmed by 1 base and V by 1 base; bases with no gene match: 4. The CDR3 runs 16 residues. The CDR3 region is CASSLELREGTDTQYF. The CDR3 coding sequence is TGTGCCAGCAGCTTAGAGTTGCGGGAGGGCACAGATACGCAGTATTTT.

V usage is TRBV29-1 and J usage is TRBJ2-5, with D perhaps TRBD1 (6 bases). The CDR3 totals 12 residues. V gave up 7 bases and J gave up 1 base, with 10 bases separating them. Germline CDR1 is SQVTM and CDR2 is ANQGSEA. Here the CDR3 DNA reads TGCAGCGAGGGGGATATCCAAGAGACCCAGTACTTC. Translated, it gives CSEGDIQETQYF.

This sequence joins TRBV7-2 and TRBJ2-1; tentative D call: TRBD2 (6 bases). Germline-derived CDR1 and CDR2 are SGHTA and FQGNSA. The CDR3 runs 14 residues. V lost 5 bases and J lost 7, with 15 bases in between. CDR3 sequence: CASSKEVGTNEQFF. The CDR3 DNA follows: TGTGCCAGCAGCAAAGAGGTCGGGACTAATGAGCAGTTCTTC. Variable domain in full (rest from reference TRBV7-2 and TRBJ2-1): GAGVSQSPSNKVTEKGKDVELRCDPISGHTALYWYRQSLGQGLEFLIYFQGNSAPDKSGLPSDRFSAERTGGSVSTLTIQRTQQEDSAVYLCASSKEVGTNEQFFGPGTRLTVL.

The rearrangement uses TRBV7-2 and TRBJ1-5, with 8 bases aligning to TRBD1. The CDR3 extends over 15 amino acids. V lost 2 bases and J lost 5; bases outside the gene matches: 5. Per the germline V gene, CDR1 is SGHTA and CDR2 is FQGNSA. CDR3 residues: CASSLRTGLDQPQHF. The DNA of the CDR3 is TGTGCCAGCAGCTTAAGGACAGGGTTGGATCAGCCCCAGCATTTT.

This chain links TRBV9 with TRBJ2-3, with 8 bases aligning to TRBD2. In germline, CDR1 is SGDLS, CDR2 YYNGEE. V lost 4 bases and J lost 6; bases outside the gene matches: 10. The CDR3 covers 15 residues. CDR3 bases: TGTGCCAGCAGCCTTTCCGGGACTAGTCGGGATACGCAGTATTTT. Translation gives CASSLSGTSRDTQYF.

This clone has just a few counts. The chain is built from TRBV30 and TRBJ1-1; 7 bases line up with TRBD1. Trimming took 0 bases from V and 10 from J; bases not matched to a gene: 11. There are 14 residues in the CDR3. The germline gives CDR1 GTSNPN, CDR2 SVGIG (reference sequence). CDR3 sequence: CAWSVPSGGLTAFF. In nucleotides, the CDR3 is TGTGCCTGGAGTGTACCTTCAGGGGGACTCACAGCTTTCTTT.

This rearrangement joins TRBV19 to TRBJ1-1; 8 nucleotides align to TRBD1. The junction had 9 bases not matched to a gene; V was cut back by 9 bases and J by 3 bases. This CDR3 has 14 residues. The germline gives CDR1 LNHDA, CDR2 SQIVND (reference sequence). Here the CDR3 DNA reads TGTGCCAGCCGCCGGGGACAGGACGACACTGAAGCTTTCTTT. Translated, it gives CASRRGQDDTEAFF.

The gene calls are TRBV7-6 and TRBJ2-5, with TRBD1 identical over 10 bases. The CDR3 spans 19 residues. Germline trimming cut 0 bases from V and 1 base from J; bases unmatched to any gene: 11. Germline lookup yields CDR1 SGHVS and CDR2 FNYEAQ. The CDR3, as DNA: TGTGCCAGCAGCTTAGCGACAGGGGGCTGGTTGGTCTCCCAAGAGACCCAGTACTTC. Residues: CASSLATGGWLVSQETQYF.

CDR3 loop: CASSSRQGASPLHF. The DNA for the CDR3 is TGTGCCAGCAGCTCAAGACAGGGGGCCTCACCCCTCCACTTT. The gene calls are TRBV5-4 and TRBJ1-6; 10 nucleotides align to TRBD1. This CDR3 has 14 amino acids. CDR1 and CDR2 from the germline V gene are SGHNT and YYREEE (reference sequence). V lost 3 bases, J lost 10 bases, and 4 bases stayed unmatched.

The chain recombines TRBV10-3 with TRBJ1-1; D may be TRBD1 (5 bases). The germline V gene has CDR1 ENHRY and CDR2 SYGVKD. CDR3 length: 13 residues. V lost 6 bases and J 2 bases, leaving 10 bases between the germline ends. The CDR3 DNA reads TGTGCCATCAGCCTCCAGGGTAACACTGAAGCTTTCTTT. It translates to CAISLQGNTEAFF.

The V gene is TRBV27, the J gene TRBJ2-4; 8 nucleotides agree with TRBD1. The V segment lost 7 bases and the J segment 2 bases; nucleotides outside the gene matches: 10. Per germline, CDR1 MNHEY and CDR2 SMNVEV (reference sequence). The CDR3 is made up of 16 amino acids. The CDR3 loop is CASTYPTGGTKNIQYF. CDR3 DNA sequence: TGTGCCAGCACATACCCCACAGGGGGAACCAAAAACATTCAGTACTTC.

The V gene is TRBV23-1, the J gene TRBJ2-7; D ambiguous. TRBV23-1 is annotated as an ORF whose role is uncertain. The CDR3 runs 16 residues. V lost 0 bases to trimming and J lost 6 bases, with 18 bases between them. For the CDR3, the DNA is TGCGCCAGCAGTCAATCAAGGGTCTCAGTTTTTTGCGAGCAGTACTTC. It codes for CASSQSRVSVFCEQYF.

The DNA of the CDR3 is TGTGCCAGTACCGCGGACAGGGAGGTTCAGCCCCAGCATTTT. Translating gives CASTADREVQPQHF. This rearrangement joins TRBV19 to TRBJ1-5, with 8 positions matching TRBD1. Germline CDR1 and CDR2: LNHDA and SQIVND (reference sequence). Trimming cost V 7 bases and J 6 bases; bases outside gene matches: 8. This CDR3 is 14 amino acids long.

This clone showed up just a few times. The chain is built from TRBV13 and TRBJ2-5; TRBD2 matches at 7 bases. The CDR3 consists of 14 residues. J gave up 12 bases and V 5 bases, and 15 bases lay outside the gene matches. Germline V CDR1 and CDR2: PRHDT, FYEKMQ (reference sequence). The CDR3: CASSLGGTGTKEYF. CDR3 coding DNA: TGTGCCAGCAGCCTCGGGGGGACTGGAACAAAGGAGTACTTC.

V is TRBV18 and J is TRBJ2-1; 7 nucleotides match TRBD1. CDR1 and CDR2 (germline): KGHSH, LQKENI. V dropped 4 bases and J dropped 2; count of bases not matched to a gene: 8. The CDR3 loop spans 16 amino acids. CDR3 bases: TGTGCCAGCTCACAAAACACAGGGGATCCCTACAATGAGCAGTTCTTC. Translation: CASSQNTGDPYNEQFF.

The rearrangement joins TRBV10-3 to TRBJ1-1; no clear D gene. CDR1 is ENHRY, CDR2 SYGVKD, per germline. The CDR3 runs to 16 residues. V lost 2 bases and J 0 bases, leaving 13 bases between the germline ends. Written as DNA, the CDR3 is TGTGCCATCAGTGAGGGCATCGGCGGGGTGAACACTGAAGCTTTCTTT. Amino acid sequence: CAISEGIGGVNTEAFF.

The rearrangement links TRBV5-8 to TRBJ1-5; 9 bases agree with TRBD1. Trimming cost V 4 bases and J 5 bases; bases outside gene matches: 7. Looked up from germline, CDR1 is SGHTS and CDR2 is YDEGEE. The CDR3 spans 15 residues. The CDR3 DNA reads TGTGCCAGCAGCCCGGACAGGGGAGGGGATCAGCCCCAGCATTTT. Translating it yields CASSPDRGGDQPQHF.

This chain uses TRBV5-1 with TRBJ2-1; D call uncertain. CDR1 and CDR2 (germline): SGHRS, YFSETQ. V shed 1 base and J shed 8 bases, with 7 bases lying between them. This CDR3 comprises 12 residues. CDR3 amino acids: CASSLISDEQFF. The DNA of the CDR3 is TGCGCCAGCAGCTTGATCAGCGATGAGCAGTTCTTC.

The chain combines TRBV6-5 with TRBJ1-1; 11 positions match TRBD1. CDR3 length: 14 residues. Germline loops: CDR1 MNHEY, CDR2 SVGAGI. V gave up 6 bases and J gave up 7 bases; unmatched junction bases: 7. Here the CDR3 DNA reads TGTGCCAGCAGCTTAGGACAGGGGGCGGGTGAAGCTTTCTTT. It translates to CASSLGQGAGEAFF.

The rearrangement joins TRBV5-1 to TRBJ1-1; the D gene is possibly TRBD1 (6 bases). Germline CDR1 and CDR2: SGHRS and YFSETQ. This CDR3 is 12 amino acids long. With 0 bases removed from V and 8 bases from J, the gap between germline ends came to 8 bases. The CDR3 sequence is CASSLDGGEAFF. CDR3 bases: TGCGCCAGCAGCTTGGACGGGGGCGAAGCTTTCTTT.

The chain has TRBV5-1 and TRBJ2-7; tentative D call: TRBD1 (5 bases). CDR1 is SGHRS and CDR2 is YFSETQ in the germline V gene. The length of the CDR3 is 14 residues. V dropped 0 bases and J dropped 1 base, with 8 bases sitting between them. CDR3 sequence reads: CASSLGTQSYEQYF. The DNA for the CDR3 is TGCGCCAGCAGCTTGGGGACACAGTCCTACGAGCAGTACTTC.

V is TRBV18 and J is TRBJ2-1; D is ambiguous. Germline V gene data show CDR1 as KGHSH and CDR2 as LQKENI. V was shortened by 2 bases and J by 4 bases, with 6 bases between the two germline ends. The CDR3 sequence is 13 residues long. Written as DNA, the CDR3 is TGTGCCAGCTCACCAAACGAATACAATGAGCAGTTCTTC. This encodes CASSPNEYNEQFF.

This clone was seen a few times. This sequence joins TRBV6-5 and TRBJ1-1; D remains ambiguous. The V gene lost 6 bases and the J gene lost 6 bases, with 8 bases spanning the gap. The CDR3 runs to 11 residues. Germline loops: CDR1 MNHEY, CDR2 SVGAGI. CDR3 nucleotides: TGTGCCAGCAGGGATGTTGCTGAAGCTTTCTTT. This gives the protein CASRDVAEAFF.

The rearrangement joins TRBV29-1 to TRBJ2-7, with D tentatively TRBD1 (6 bases). This CDR3 comprises 15 residues. V was shortened by 0 bases and J by 3 bases, with 15 bases between the two germline ends. CDR1 and CDR2 (germline): SQVTM, ANQGSEA. The CDR3 DNA is TGCAGCGTTGAAGATCTTCAGAGGACAGACTACGAGCAGTACTTC. The encoded protein is CSVEDLQRTDYEQYF.

DNA for the CDR3: TGTGCCAGCAGCTTAGGGATGGGTCTAGCGGTATACAATGAGCAGTTCTTC. Its translation is CASSLGMGLAVYNEQFF. The chain is built from TRBV7-8 and TRBJ2-1; 7 bases match TRBD2. The germline V gene has CDR1 SGHVS and CDR2 FQNEAQ. Trimming removed 1 base from V and 4 bases from J; junction bases left unmatched: 10. There are 17 residues in the CDR3.